The 15 T cell receptor beta chains in this list originate from one sample, sequenced in a study of CD8 T cells in ankylosing spondylitis. One entry per CDR3 protein results from TCRdb running MiXCR on the 5' RACE reads. The sample lists 300,000 to 350,000 distinct CDR3 sequences; 11% were seen once. The sample taken for sequencing was blood, either unsorted or a sorted T cell fraction (not recorded which). Source of these receptors: a female donor with ankylosing spondylitis or in good health (not recorded which).

This clonotype came up many times. The V and J genes are TRBV28 and TRBJ2-3; D uncertain. The germline CDR1 and CDR2 sequences are MDHEN and SYDVKM. The CDR3 runs to 12 residues. Trimming shortened V by 5 bases and J by 6 bases, and 9 bases separated the two germline ends. CDR3: CASSPPEDTQYF. The CDR3 DNA sequence: TGTGCCAGCAGTCCCCCAGAGGATACGCAGTATTTT.

This clonotype appeared a few times. The gene calls are TRBV20-1 and TRBJ2-7, with 12 positions matching TRBD2. This CDR3 comprises 14 residues. The germline V gene encodes CDR1 DFQATT and CDR2 SNEGSKA (reference sequence). With 6 bases clipped from V and 0 bases from J, the junction kept 3 bases outside the gene matches. The CDR3 protein is CSAPSGRGSYEQYF. DNA of the CDR3: TGCAGTGCCCCTAGCGGGAGGGGCTCCTACGAGCAGTACTTC.

The chain employs TRBV14 and TRBJ2-3, with TRBD1 matching 7 bases. The CDR3 sequence is 18 residues long. V dropped 3 bases and J dropped 1; count of bases not matched to a gene: 13. The germline CDR1 and CDR2 sequences are SGHDN and FVKESK. CDR3 nucleotides: TGTGCCAGCAGCCATGCCGTTGGGACAGCGGATGGCACAGATACGCAGTATTTT. Protein sequence: CASSHAVGTADGTDTQYF.

This clonotype was recorded many times. The chain uses TRBV27 and TRBJ2-2, with D possibly TRBD1 on 5 matching bases. Deletions cut 5 bases from V and 7 bases from J, with 20 bases between. The CDR3 is made up of 16 amino acids. Germline V gene sequence: CDR1 MNHEY, CDR2 SMNVEV (reference sequence). CDR3 in amino acids: CASSPTVARNGGELFF. The CDR3 coding sequence is TGTGCCAGCAGTCCGACAGTTGCCCGGAACGGCGGGGAGCTGTTTTTT.

This clonotype was recorded only once. This sequence joins TRBV12-3 or TRBV12-4 and TRBJ1-6; D is possibly TRBD1 (5 bases). The V and J ends lost 5 bases and 9 bases respectively, with 11 bases between them. CDR3 length: 13 residues. The CDR3 DNA is TGTGCCAGCAGTCCCAGGGAGTCTTCACCCCTCCACTTT. Translating gives CASSPRESSPLHF.

This clonotype appeared many times. This chain joins TRBV20-1 and TRBJ2-3; no definite D call. V dropped 1 base and J dropped 10 bases, with 21 bases sitting between them. CDR1 and CDR2 (germline): DFQATT, SNEGSKA (reference sequence). This CDR3 is built from 15 residues. CDR3 coding DNA: TGCAGTGCTAGAGGGGTAAAGGGCTCCGTTACTCCGCAGTATTTT. Translated: CSARGVKGSVTPQYF.

CDR3 region: CASSPQPTGRYGYTF. The CDR3 DNA is TGTGCCAGCAGTCCCCAACCGACAGGGCGATATGGCTACACCTTC. The rearrangement uses TRBV12-3 or TRBV12-4 and TRBJ1-2; 7 bases map to TRBD1. After removal of 5 bases from V and 5 bases from J, the junction contained 11 bases not matched to a gene. CDR3 size: 15 residues.

Many counts were recorded for this clonotype. The chain combines TRBV27 with TRBJ1-3, with TRBD1 identical over 7 bases. Germline V gene lookup returns CDR1 MNHEY and CDR2 SMNVEV (reference sequence). The CDR3 is made up of 15 amino acids. The junction had 2 bases not matched to a gene; V was cut back by 0 bases and J by 3 bases. CDR3 sequence: CASSLSRQGGNTIYF. DNA of the CDR3: TGTGCCAGCAGTTTATCGAGACAGGGTGGAAACACCATATATTTT.

The chain recombines TRBV5-5 with TRBJ2-5, with a tentative D call TRBD2 (5 bases). Germline loops: CDR1 SGHKS, CDR2 YYEKEE (reference sequence). The CDR3 spans 13 residues. V dropped 2 bases and J dropped 5 bases, with 10 bases sitting between them. CDR3 amino acids: CASSFVGGETQYF. The DNA of the CDR3 is TGTGCCAGCAGCTTCGTCGGCGGGGAGACCCAGTACTTC.

The rearrangement uses TRBV27 and TRBJ2-2; D may correspond to TRBD1 or TRBD2 (6 bases each). Germline CDR1 is MNHEY and CDR2 is SMNVEV (reference sequence). V lost 7 bases and J 0 bases, leaving 15 bases between the germline ends. The CDR3 covers 16 residues. The CDR3, as DNA: TGTGCCAGCACGGGGGCTAGCAGACCGAACACCGGGGAGCTGTTTTTT. Translating gives CASTGASRPNTGELFF.

The J gene is TRBJ1-6, the V gene TRBV5-1; 7 bases are shared with TRBD1. J gave up 6 bases and V 2 bases, and 5 bases lay outside the gene matches. The CDR3 runs 15 residues. Germline lookup yields CDR1 SGHRS and CDR2 YFSETQ. In nucleotides, the CDR3 is TGCGCCAGCAGCTTAAGGGGGCCGGTTAATTCACCCCTCCACTTT. This gives the protein CASSLRGPVNSPLHF.

For this clonotype: A much larger clone sits a single nucleotide away, making a read error possible. The chain joins TRBV7-2 to TRBJ2-7, with 8 bases fitting TRBD2. This CDR3 spans 16 amino acids. J gave up 5 bases and V 1 base, and 10 bases lay outside the gene matches. In germline, CDR1 is SGHTA, CDR2 FQGNSA. CDR3 DNA sequence: TGTGCCAGCAGCTTAGGGCCTAACGGGAGGGTCCACGAGCAGTACTTC. Protein product: CASSLGPNGRVHEQYF.

This clonotype was observed at least ten times. The rearrangement links TRBV20-1 to TRBJ2-2; 9 bases map to TRBD2. This CDR3 comprises 16 residues. Trimming cost V 1 base and J 2 bases; bases outside gene matches: 5. Looked up from germline, CDR1 is DFQATT and CDR2 is SNEGSKA (reference sequence). CDR3 amino acids: CSARALAGANTGELFF. In nucleotides, the CDR3 is TGCAGTGCTAGAGCATTAGCGGGGGCTAACACCGGGGAGCTGTTTTTT.

The V call is TRBV7-8, the J call TRBJ1-1; no definite D call. This CDR3 region has 14 residues. The ends were cut back, 4 bases at V and 0 bases at J, with 9 bases in the middle. Germline-derived CDR1 and CDR2 are SGHVS and FQNEAQ. The CDR3 is CASSYQRMNTEAFF. The CDR3 coding sequence is TGTGCCAGCAGCTACCAGCGGATGAACACTGAAGCTTTCTTT.

This clonotype was seen at least ten times. This chain links TRBV12-3 or TRBV12-4 with TRBJ2-1, with TRBD2 matching 11 bases. Unmatched junction bases numbered 6, after V lost 6 bases and J lost 5 bases. The CDR3 is 15 residues long. CDR3 amino acids: CASRVTSGAHNEQFF. In DNA, the CDR3 is TGTGCCAGCAGGGTGACTAGCGGGGCCCACAATGAGCAGTTCTTC.